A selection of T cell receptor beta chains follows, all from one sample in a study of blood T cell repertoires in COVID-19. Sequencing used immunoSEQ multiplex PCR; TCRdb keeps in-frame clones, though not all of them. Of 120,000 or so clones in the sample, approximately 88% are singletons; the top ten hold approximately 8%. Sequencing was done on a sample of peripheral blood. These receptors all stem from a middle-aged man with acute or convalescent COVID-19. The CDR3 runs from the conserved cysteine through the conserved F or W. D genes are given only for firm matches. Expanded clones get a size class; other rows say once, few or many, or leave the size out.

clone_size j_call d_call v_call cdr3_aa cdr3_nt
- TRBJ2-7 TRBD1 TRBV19 CASSIVGTGTYEQYF TGTGCCAGTAGTATAGTGGGGACAGGGACATACGAGCAGTACTTC
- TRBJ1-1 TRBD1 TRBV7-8 CASSLRTGTGRTTEAFF TGTGCCAGCAGCCTACGGACCGGGACAGGGAGGACCACTGAAGCTTTCTTT
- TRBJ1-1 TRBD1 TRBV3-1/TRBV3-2 CASSQETGVAFEAFF TGTGCCAGCAGCCAAGAAACAGGGGTTGCATTTGAAGCTTTCTTT
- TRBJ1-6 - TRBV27 CASSLAGRTTLHF TGTGCCAGCAGTTTAGCGGGACGGACTACCCTCCACTTT
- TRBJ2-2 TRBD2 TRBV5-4 CASSTPSGLATGELFF TGTGCCAGCAGCACACCTAGCGGGTTAGCCACCGGGGAGCTGTTTTTT
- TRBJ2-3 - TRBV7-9 CASSLTPNGRTDTQYF TGTGCCAGCAGCTTAACCCCCAATGGGCGCACAGATACGCAGTATTTT
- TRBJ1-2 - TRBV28 CASSGREGYGYTF TGTGCCAGCAGTGGCAGGGAGGGCTATGGCTACACCTTC
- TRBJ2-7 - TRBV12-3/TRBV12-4 CASSPTPSYEQYF TGTGCCAGCAGTCCCACGCCTAGCTACGAGCAGTACTTC
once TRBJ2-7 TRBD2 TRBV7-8 CASSLVASGRPYEQYF TGTGCCAGCAGCTTAGTTGCGAGCGGGAGGCCATACGAGCAGTACTTC
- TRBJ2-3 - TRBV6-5 CASRADSVSTDTQYF TGTGCCAGCAGAGCAGACAGTGTAAGCACAGATACGCAGTATTTT
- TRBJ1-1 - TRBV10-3 CAISESGAKNTEAFF TGTGCCATCAGTGAGTCCGGAGCTAAAAACACTGAAGCTTTCTTT
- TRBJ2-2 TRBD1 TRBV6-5 CASSPDRGRAGELFF TGTGCCAGCAGCCCGGACAGGGGGCGAGCAGGGGAGCTGTTTTTT
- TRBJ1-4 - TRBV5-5 CASSLGVVRGTDKLFF TGTGCCAGCAGCTTGGGTGTGGTCAGGGGAACCGACAAACTGTTTTTT
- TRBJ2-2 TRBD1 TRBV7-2 CASSLGDRNTGELFF TGTGCCAGCAGCTTGGGGGACAGAAACACCGGGGAGCTGTTTTTT
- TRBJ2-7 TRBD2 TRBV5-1 CASSLGTSGRGLSYEQYF TGCGCCAGCAGCTTGGGGACTAGCGGGAGGGGCCTCTCCTACGAGCAGTACTTC
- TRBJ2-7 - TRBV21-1 CASSKVGAGGCSYEQYF TGTGCCAGCAGCAAAGTCGGAGCGGGAGGCTGCTCCTACGAGCAGTACTTC
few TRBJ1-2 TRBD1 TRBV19 CASSKTGTGGSLSGYTF TGTGCCAGTAGTAAAACCGGGACAGGGGGCTCTCTCTCTGGCTACACCTTC
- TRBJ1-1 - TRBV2 CASSEALVGIPEAFF TGTGCCAGCAGTGAAGCCCTGGTCGGGATACCTGAAGCTTTCTTT
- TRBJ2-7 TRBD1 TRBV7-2 CASSRDRTPYEQYF TGTGCCAGCAGCCGGGACAGGACACCCTACGAGCAGTACTTC
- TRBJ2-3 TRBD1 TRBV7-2 CASSLGSGQGLYTQYF TGTGCCAGCAGCTTAGGTTCGGGACAGGGCTTATATACGCAGTATTTT
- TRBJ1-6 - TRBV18 CASSPPLRQANNSPLHF TGTGCCAGCTCACCACCGCTACGCCAGGCCAATAATTCACCCCTCCACTTT
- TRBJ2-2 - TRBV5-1 CASSFDVTATGELFF TGCGCCAGCAGCTTCGATGTCACAGCCACCGGGGAGCTGTTTTTT
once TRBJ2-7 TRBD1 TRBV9 CASSYRDSNYEQYF TGTGCCAGCAGCTACCGGGACAGCAACTACGAGCAGTACTTC
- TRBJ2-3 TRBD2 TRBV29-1 CSVLGGGDTQYF TGCAGCGTCTTGGGGGGAGGGGATACGCAGTATTTT
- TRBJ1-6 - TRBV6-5 CASRTRIDSPLHF TGTGCCAGCAGAACGCGAATCGATTCACCCCTCCACTTT
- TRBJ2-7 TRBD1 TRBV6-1 CASSEWDRSSNEQYF TGTGCCAGCAGTGAATGGGACAGGTCTTCGAACGAGCAGTACTTC
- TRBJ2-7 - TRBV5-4 CASSFGVSYEQYF TGTGCCAGCAGCTTCGGAGTTTCCTACGAGCAGTACTTC
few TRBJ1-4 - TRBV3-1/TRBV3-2 CASSQDQGGVEKLFF TGTGCCAGCAGCCAAGATCAAGGGGGTGTTGAAAAACTGTTTTTT
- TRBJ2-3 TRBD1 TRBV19 CASSPYRGELNRSSTDTQYF TGTGCCAGTAGTCCTTACAGGGGAGAACTAAATCGGTCTAGCACAGATACGCAGTATTTT
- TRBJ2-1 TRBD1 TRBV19 CASSKQGSGNEQFF TGTGCCAGTAGTAAACAGGGGAGCGGTAATGAGCAGTTCTTC
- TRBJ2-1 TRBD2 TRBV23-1 CASSQSPGGCYNEQFF TGCGCCAGCAGTCAATCGCCGGGAGGTTGCTACAATGAGCAGTTCTTC
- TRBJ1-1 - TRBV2 CASSAPGDSTEAFF TGTGCCAGCAGTGCGCCGGGGGATAGCACTGAAGCTTTCTTT
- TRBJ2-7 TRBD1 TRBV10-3 CAISEGTGTYEQYF TGTGCCATCAGTGAGGGGACAGGAACATACGAGCAGTACTTC
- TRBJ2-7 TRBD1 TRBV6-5 CASTGTGFHEQYF TGTGCCAGTACCGGGACAGGGTTCCACGAGCAGTACTTC
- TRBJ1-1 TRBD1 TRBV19 CASSFPGGQGTSNTEAFF TGTGCCAGTAGTTTCCCCGGGGGACAGGGGACTTCGAACACTGAAGCTTTCTTT
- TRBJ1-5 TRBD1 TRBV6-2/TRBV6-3 CASSTITGTGLMGSQPQHF TGTGCCAGCAGTACAATCACCGGGACAGGATTAATGGGTAGTCAGCCCCAGCATTTT
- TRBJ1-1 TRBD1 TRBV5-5 CASSSRGLETEAFF TGTGCCAGCTCGTCCAGGGGGCTTGAAACTGAAGCTTTCTTT
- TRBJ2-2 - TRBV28 CASRTGNTGELFF TGTGCCAGCAGGACAGGGAACACCGGGGAGCTGTTTTTT
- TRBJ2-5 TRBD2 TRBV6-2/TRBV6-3 CASSYSGSGMTQYF TGTGCCAGCAGTTACTCGGGTAGCGGGATGACCCAGTACTTC
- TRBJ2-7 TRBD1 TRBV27 CASSFSDRGGEQYF TGTGCCAGCAGTTTCTCAGACAGGGGTGGAGAGCAGTACTTC
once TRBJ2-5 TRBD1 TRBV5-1 CASSLAAGGQETQYF TGCGCCAGCAGCTTGGCCGCAGGGGGCCAAGAGACCCAGTACTTC
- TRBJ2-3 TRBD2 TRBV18 CASSPGASGRSSATDTQYF TGTGCCAGCTCACCAGGGGCTAGCGGGAGATCATCGGCCACAGATACGCAGTATTTT
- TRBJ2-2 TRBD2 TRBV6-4 CASSAYGLASTGELFF TGTGCCAGCAGTGCATACGGACTAGCTTCTACCGGGGAGCTGTTTTTT
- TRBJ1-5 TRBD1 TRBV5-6 CASSPGQGRQPQHF TGTGCCAGCAGCCCTGGACAGGGACGACAGCCCCAGCATTTT
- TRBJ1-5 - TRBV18 CASSPPGSQPQHF TGTGCCAGCTCACCACCAGGGAGCCAGCCCCAGCATTTT
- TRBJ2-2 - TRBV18 CASSPWGLDTGELFF TGTGCCAGCTCACCATGGGGCTTGGACACCGGGGAGCTGTTTTTT
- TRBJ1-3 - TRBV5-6 CASSSWTPGGNTIYF TGTGCCAGCAGCTCGTGGACTCCCGGTGGAAACACCATATATTTT
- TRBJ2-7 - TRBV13 CASSLGRSARGYEQYF TGTGCCAGCAGCTTAGGCCGTTCTGCCCGGGGTTACGAGCAGTACTTC
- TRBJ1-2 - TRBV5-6 CASSWRGPREGYTF TGTGCCAGCAGCTGGCGGGGTCCCCGGGAGGGCTACACCTTC
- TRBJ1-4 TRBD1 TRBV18 CASSPDRGTNEKLFF TGTGCCAGCTCGCCGGACAGGGGCACTAATGAAAAACTGTTTTTT
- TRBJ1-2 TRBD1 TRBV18 CASSPAYRGSGYTF TGTGCCAGCTCACCAGCTTACAGGGGATCTGGCTACACCTTC
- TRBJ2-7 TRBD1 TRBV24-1 CATSDIRTGRTHYEQYF TGTGCCACCAGTGATATCCGGACAGGGCGAACTCACTACGAGCAGTACTTC
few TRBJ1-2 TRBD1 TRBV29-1 CSVGQGYTF TGCAGCGTCGGACAGGGATACACCTTC
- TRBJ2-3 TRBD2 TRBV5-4 CASNAGEADTQYF TGTGCCAGCAACGCGGGAGAGGCAGATACGCAGTATTTT
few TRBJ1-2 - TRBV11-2 CASSLNLQTANYGYTF TGTGCCAGCAGCTTAAACCTGCAAACAGCTAACTATGGCTACACCTTC
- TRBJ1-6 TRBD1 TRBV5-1 CASRPRGGQDNSPLHF TGCGCCAGCAGGCCGAGGGGCGGACAGGATAATTCACCCCTCCACTTT
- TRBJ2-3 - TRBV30 CAWKFGHTQYF TGTGCCTGGAAGTTTGGGCATACGCAGTATTTT
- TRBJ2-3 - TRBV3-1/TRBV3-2 CASSQDWGDGDTQYF TGTGCCAGCAGCCAAGACTGGGGGGATGGGGATACGCAGTATTTT
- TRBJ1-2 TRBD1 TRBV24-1 CATSDPTGDGYTF TGTGCCACCAGTGACCCGACAGGGGATGGCTACACCTTC